This is a list of T cell receptor beta chains from one sample in a study of shared T cell receptors in the human thymus. Using immunoSEQ multiplex PCR, the repertoire was profiled, and TCRdb retains in-frame clones only, with some absent. The repertoire has about 730,000 clones, 70% to 90% of them found once; the top ten carry 0.0095% to 0.011%. The same data also contributed to another study, on human thymus T cells.

The sample comprised thymocytes. Receptors were obtained from a girl under two years old with a congenital heart defect. Both conserved end residues are part of each CDR3. Fields, in order: CDR3 protein, CDR3 DNA, clone size, J gene, D gene, V gene. A D gene is named only where the DNA matches it firmly. Size tells how often a clone was seen (once, few, many) or the class of an expanded clone, and some rows leave it out.

CATNFGGRPYINQPQHF | TGTGCCACCAACTTTGGAGGGAGGCCTTACATTAATCAGCCCCAGCATTTT | . | TRBJ1-5 | . | TRBV11-3
CASSLAGIPRNEQFF | TGTGCCAGCAGCTTGGCAGGAATCCCCAGGAATGAGCAGTTCTTC | . | TRBJ2-1 | . | TRBV5-8
CASSEANGTGGLFYNSPLHF | TGTGCCAGCAGTGAAGCGAATGGGACAGGGGGTCTTTTCTATAATTCACCCCTCCACTTT | . | TRBJ1-6 | TRBD1 | TRBV6-1
CSAATGSKLFF | TGCAGCGCTGCGACAGGATCAAAACTGTTTTTT | few | TRBJ1-4 | . | TRBV29-1
CASSHGGDRGSYEQYF | TGCGCCAGCAGCCACGGGGGGGACAGGGGCTCCTACGAGCAGTACTTC | . | TRBJ2-7 | TRBD1 | TRBV4-1
CASSPGQGSNQPQHF | TGCGCCAGCAGTCCCGGACAGGGTTCGAATCAGCCCCAGCATTTT | . | TRBJ1-5 | TRBD1 | TRBV5-1
CASSSLGTDGELFF | TGTGCCAGCAGTTCTTTAGGGACAGACGGGGAGCTGTTTTTT | once | TRBJ2-2 | TRBD1 | TRBV6-6
CASSLTVTLTSGANVLTF | TGTGCCAGCAGTTTAACAGTTACTTTAACCTCTGGGGCCAACGTCCTGACTTTC | few | TRBJ2-6 | . | TRBV28
CASSTRPDPRGIYSNQPQHF | TGTGCCAGCAGTACCCGACCCGACCCCCGAGGGATTTATAGCAATCAGCCCCAGCATTTT | once | TRBJ1-5 | . | TRBV28
CASRWTSTGGNTIYF | TGTGCCAGCCGCTGGACCTCGACGGGAGGAAACACCATATATTTT | . | TRBJ1-3 | . | TRBV19
CASGQTGQGDLIYGYTF | TGTGCTAGTGGTCAGACGGGACAGGGGGACCTCATCTATGGCTACACCTTC | few | TRBJ1-2 | TRBD1 | TRBV12-5
CAWSPTGKVTQPQHF | TGTGCCTGGAGCCCCACAGGGAAGGTAACTCAGCCCCAGCATTTT | few | TRBJ1-5 | . | TRBV30
CASGVKGLASYNEQFF | TGTGCCAGCGGCGTTAAAGGTCTAGCGTCCTACAATGAGCAGTTCTTC | . | TRBJ2-1 | . | TRBV6-6
CASSQGGGTGELFF | TGCGCCAGCAGCCAAGGGGGAGGGACCGGGGAGCTGTTTTTT | . | TRBJ2-2 | TRBD2 | TRBV4-3
CASSQGGGLSYTF | TGCGCCAGCAGCCAAGGCGGGGGGTTGAGCTACACCTTC | . | TRBJ1-2 | . | TRBV4-1
CASRRGTEAFF | TGCGCCAGCAGGCGAGGGACTGAAGCTTTCTTT | . | TRBJ1-1 | . | TRBV5-1
CASSFFDGRSYTF | TGTGCCAGCAGCTTTTTTGATGGGAGAAGCTACACCTTC | . | TRBJ1-2 | . | TRBV11-2
CASSFAPGTNEQFF | TGTGCCAGCAGTTTCGCCCCAGGGACTAATGAGCAGTTCTTC | once | TRBJ2-1 | . | TRBV27
CASGLVGCRGRSSEKLFF | TGTGCTAGTGGTTTGGTGGGTTGCAGGGGCAGGTCTTCTGAAAAACTGTTTTTT | . | TRBJ1-4 | . | TRBV12-5
CSASIGQYF | TGCAGTGCTAGTATCGGGCAGTACTTC | . | TRBJ2-7 | . | TRBV20-1
CVGQGAFGYTF | TGTGTCGGACAGGGGGCTTTTGGCTACACCTTC | . | TRBJ1-2 | TRBD1 | TRBV5-4
CASREPGLAKDTQYF | TGTGCCAGCAGGGAGCCGGGACTAGCGAAAGATACGCAGTATTTT | . | TRBJ2-3 | TRBD2 | TRBV6-5
CASSPRGQGAGNTEAFF | TGTGCCAGCAGTCCCAGGGGTCAGGGGGCTGGGAACACTGAAGCTTTCTTT | . | TRBJ1-1 | TRBD1 | TRBV28
CASSLAPRGGNTEAFF | TGTGCCAGCAGCTTAGCTCCCAGGGGTGGGAACACTGAAGCTTTCTTT | . | TRBJ1-1 | . | TRBV7-8
CASSQRIKRGLGELFF | TGTGCCAGCAGCCAAAGGATTAAGCGGGGTCTCGGGGAGCTGTTTTTT | . | TRBJ2-2 | TRBD2 | TRBV4-2
CASSAWPQDEQYF | TGTGCCAGCAGCGCTTGGCCCCAAGACGAGCAGTACTTC | . | TRBJ2-7 | . | TRBV9
CASSQSTVFRMRETQYF | TGTGCCAGCAGCCAGAGTACGGTTTTCCGTATGAGAGAGACCCAGTACTTC | . | TRBJ2-5 | . | TRBV14
CASSEADRGVTEAFF | TGTGCCAGCAGTGAAGCCGACAGGGGGGTGACTGAAGCTTTCTTT | . | TRBJ1-1 | TRBD1 | TRBV6-1
CAISGTGDDTEAFF | TGTGCCATCAGTGGAACAGGGGATGACACTGAAGCTTTCTTT | . | TRBJ1-1 | TRBD1 | TRBV10-3
CASSPWANNQPQHF | TGTGCCAGCTCCCCTTGGGCGAACAATCAGCCCCAGCATTTT | . | TRBJ1-5 | . | TRBV27
CASSFGTSQETQYF | TGTGCCAGCAGCTTTGGGACTAGCCAAGAGACCCAGTACTTC | . | TRBJ2-5 | TRBD2 | TRBV11-2
CASSSRDTKMRDTEAFF | TGTGCCAGCAGCTCCCGGGACACAAAGATGAGGGACACTGAAGCTTTCTTT | . | TRBJ1-1 | . | TRBV7-2
CASSLGCRGLFGAFF | TGTGCCAGCAGCTTAGGTTGCAGGGGTCTCTTTGGAGCTTTCTTT | . | TRBJ1-1 | . | TRBV13
CASSPSGPGEYEQYF | TGTGCCAGCAGCCCGAGCGGCCCAGGGGAGTACGAGCAGTACTTC | . | TRBJ2-7 | . | TRBV9
CASSINDRWKGKGMEQYF | TGTGCCAGCAGTATCAACGACAGGTGGAAAGGGAAGGGGATGGAGCAGTACTTC | . | TRBJ2-7 | . | TRBV7-9
CASSQTSGTGKYF | TGCGCCAGCAGCCAGACCTCCGGGACAGGGAAGTACTTC | . | TRBJ2-7 | TRBD1 | TRBV4-3
CASSEALGAWETQYF | TGTGCCAGCAGTGAAGCTCTTGGGGCCTGGGAGACCCAGTACTTC | . | TRBJ2-5 | . | TRBV6-1
CAWSRSGQVHQPQHF | TGTGCCTGGAGTAGATCCGGACAGGTCCATCAGCCCCAGCATTTT | once | TRBJ1-5 | TRBD1 | TRBV30
CASSLDAQETQYF | TGTGCCAGCAGCTTGGATGCGCAAGAGACCCAGTACTTC | . | TRBJ2-5 | . | TRBV5-4
CASSSRQVIEAFF | TGTGCCAGCAGTTCACGCCAGGTTATTGAAGCTTTCTTT | . | TRBJ1-1 | . | TRBV7-2
CASSVVGGRVAFF | TGTGCCAGCAGCGTAGTGGGGGGTAGGGTTGCTTTCTTT | . | TRBJ1-1 | . | TRBV9
CASSLRGIRILSYNSPLHF | TGTGCCAGCAGCTTACGGGGTATTAGAATTCTGTCCTATAATTCACCCCTCCACTTT | . | TRBJ1-6 | . | TRBV7-8